This T cell receptor (beta chain) originates from a study of T cell repertoires in cytomegalovirus infection. Study as a whole: Signatures in public TCR beta sequences pointed to both CMV infection and matching HLA type. Study-wide results and caveats: Adding up the frequency of public TCR beta families identified people who carried CMV plus the relevant HLA. Within the response measured ex vivo, HLA-C-restricted CMV-specific TCR beta clonotypes were dominant.

The CDR3 is 14 residues long. The germline V gene has CDR1 SEHNR and CDR2 FQNEAQ (reference sequence). With 6 bases removed from V and 5 bases from J, the gap between germline ends came to 17 bases. Each CDR3 protein gets one entry after TCRdb re-called the reads with MiXCR. Found here are approximately 910,000 distinct CDR3 sequences, around a third of them singletons; the top ten hold 11% to 15%. The table lists this clonotype with a few counts. Its cognate antigen is unknown. This rearrangement joins TRBV7-9 to TRBJ2-7; a possible D gene is TRBD1 (6 bases). This specimen was cultured CD8+ T cells from PBMCs, taken from culture after CMV antigen stimulation. The sequence came from a human donor in good health (CMV status not recorded). Some clones in this sample may be carry-over from other donors' samples. The CDR3 coding sequence is TGTGCCAGCAGTCGGGACATCAGGCCCCACGAGCAGTACTTC. This codes for CASSRDIRPHEQYF.